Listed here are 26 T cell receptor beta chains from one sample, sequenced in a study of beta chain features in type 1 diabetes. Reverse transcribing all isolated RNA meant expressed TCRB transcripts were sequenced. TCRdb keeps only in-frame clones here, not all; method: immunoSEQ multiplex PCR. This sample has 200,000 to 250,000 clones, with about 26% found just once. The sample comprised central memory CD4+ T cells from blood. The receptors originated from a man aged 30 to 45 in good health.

In nucleotides, the CDR3 is TGCAGCGTTGAACAAACTAGCGGCCGAGAGACCCAGTACTTC. This encodes CSVEQTSGRETQYF. The chain carries TRBV29-1 and TRBJ2-5, with 8 positions matching TRBD2. This CDR3 comprises 14 residues. Germline-derived CDR1 and CDR2 are SQVTM and ANQGSEA. V trimming: 2 bases; J trimming: 4 bases; junction bases outside the gene matches: 6.

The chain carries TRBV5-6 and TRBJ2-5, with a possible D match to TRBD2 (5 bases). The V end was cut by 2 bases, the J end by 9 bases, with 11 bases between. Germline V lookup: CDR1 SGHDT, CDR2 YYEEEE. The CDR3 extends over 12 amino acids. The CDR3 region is CASSFRDLAQYF. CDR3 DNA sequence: TGTGCCAGCAGCTTCCGGGATTTGGCCCAGTACTTC.

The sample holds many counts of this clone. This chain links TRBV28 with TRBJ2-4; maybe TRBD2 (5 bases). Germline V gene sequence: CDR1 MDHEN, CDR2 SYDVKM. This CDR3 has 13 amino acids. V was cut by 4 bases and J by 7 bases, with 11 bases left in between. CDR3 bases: TGTGCCAGCAGTTCCCGGGATCCCAACATTCAGTACTTC. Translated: CASSSRDPNIQYF.

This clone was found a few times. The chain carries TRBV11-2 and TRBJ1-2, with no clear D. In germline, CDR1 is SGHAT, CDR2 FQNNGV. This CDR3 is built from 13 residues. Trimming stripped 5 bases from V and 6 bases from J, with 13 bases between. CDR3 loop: CASSPLGLDGYTF. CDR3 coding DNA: TGTGCCAGCAGCCCGCTGGGCCTGGATGGCTACACCTTC.

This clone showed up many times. The CDR3 nucleotides are TGTGCCAGCAGCGCAGGGGGACAGCACACAGATACGCAGTATTTT. Its translation is CASSAGGQHTDTQYF. The chain has TRBV7-2 and TRBJ2-3, with 7 positions matching TRBD1. Trimming removed 5 bases from V and 2 bases from J; junction bases left unmatched: 7. The CDR3 loop spans 15 amino acids. Germline loops: CDR1 SGHTA, CDR2 FQGNSA.

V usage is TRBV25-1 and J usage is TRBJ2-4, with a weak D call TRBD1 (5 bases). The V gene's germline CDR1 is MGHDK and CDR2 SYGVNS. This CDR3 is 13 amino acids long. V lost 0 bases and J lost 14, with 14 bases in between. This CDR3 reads CASSEYHSRTKYF. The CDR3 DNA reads TGTGCCAGCAGTGAATATCACAGCCGGACAAAGTACTTC. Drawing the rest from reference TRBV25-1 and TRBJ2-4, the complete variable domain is EADIYQTPRYLVIGTGKKITLECSQTMGHDKMYWYQQDPGMELHLIHYSYGVNSTEKGDLSSESTVSRIRTEHFPLTLESARPSHTSQYLCASSEYHSRTKYFGAGTRLSVL.

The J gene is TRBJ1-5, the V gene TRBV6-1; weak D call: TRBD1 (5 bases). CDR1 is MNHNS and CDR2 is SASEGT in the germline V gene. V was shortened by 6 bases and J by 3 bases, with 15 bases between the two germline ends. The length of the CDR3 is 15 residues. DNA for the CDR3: TGTGCCAGCAGATCTCGGGGCTTGCCCAATCAGCCCCAGCATTTT. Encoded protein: CASRSRGLPNQPQHF.

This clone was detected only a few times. CDR3 region: CASSPDGRPSEKLFF. The CDR3 DNA is TGTGCCAGCAGTCCGGACGGGCGGCCCAGTGAAAAACTGTTTTTT. This rearrangement joins TRBV6-5 to TRBJ1-4; D is unresolved. The germline V gene encodes CDR1 MNHEY and CDR2 SVGAGI. This CDR3 is built from 15 residues. The ends were cut back, 5 bases at V and 7 bases at J, with 17 bases in the middle.

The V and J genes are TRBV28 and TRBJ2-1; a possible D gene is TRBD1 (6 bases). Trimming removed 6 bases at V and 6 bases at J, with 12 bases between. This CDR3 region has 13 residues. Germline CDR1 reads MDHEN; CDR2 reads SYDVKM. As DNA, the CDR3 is TGTGCCAGCAGAGGATCAGGGGTCAATGAGCAGTTCTTC. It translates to CASRGSGVNEQFF.

CDR3 loop: CASSPMASGDTQYF. CDR3 DNA: TGTGCCAGCAGTCCCATGGCCTCGGGGGATACGCAGTATTTT. The gene calls are TRBV11-1 and TRBJ2-3, with D possibly being TRBD2 (5 bases). Germline V lookup: CDR1 SGHAT, CDR2 FQDESV (reference sequence). The CDR3 has 14 residues. Trimming stripped 6 bases from V and 6 bases from J, with 16 bases between.

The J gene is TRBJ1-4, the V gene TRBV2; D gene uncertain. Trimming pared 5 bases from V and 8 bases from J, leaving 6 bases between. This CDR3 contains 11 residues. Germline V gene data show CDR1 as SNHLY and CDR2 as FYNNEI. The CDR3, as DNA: TGTGCCAGCAGTCTCGAGGAAAAACTGTTTTTT. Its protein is CASSLEEKLFF.

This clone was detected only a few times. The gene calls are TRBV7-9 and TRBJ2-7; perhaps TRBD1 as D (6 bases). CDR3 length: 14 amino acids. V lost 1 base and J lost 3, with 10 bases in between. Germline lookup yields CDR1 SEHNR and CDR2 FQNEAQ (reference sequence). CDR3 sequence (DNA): TGTGCCAGCAGCTTAGGGGGACAAGTCTACGAGCAGTACTTC. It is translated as CASSLGGQVYEQYF.

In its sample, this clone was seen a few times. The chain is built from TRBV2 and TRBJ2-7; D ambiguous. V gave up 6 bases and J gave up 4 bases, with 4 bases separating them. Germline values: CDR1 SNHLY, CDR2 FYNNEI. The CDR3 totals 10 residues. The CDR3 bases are TGTGCCAGCAGGGAGTACGAGCAGTACTTC. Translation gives CASREYEQYF. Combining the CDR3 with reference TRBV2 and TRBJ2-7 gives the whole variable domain EPEVTQTPSHQVTQMGQEVILRCVPISNHLYFYWYRQILGQKVEFLVSFYNNEISEKSEIFDDQFSVERPDGSNFTLKIRSTKLEDSAMYFCASREYEQYFGPGTRLTVT.

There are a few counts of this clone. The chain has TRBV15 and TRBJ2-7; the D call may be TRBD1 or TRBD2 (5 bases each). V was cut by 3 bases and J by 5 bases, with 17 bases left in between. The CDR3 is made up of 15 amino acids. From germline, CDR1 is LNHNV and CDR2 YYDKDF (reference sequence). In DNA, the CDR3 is TGTGCCACCAGCAGGGGGGATGGGGCCCCAGACGAGCAGTACTTC. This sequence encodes CATSRGDGAPDEQYF.

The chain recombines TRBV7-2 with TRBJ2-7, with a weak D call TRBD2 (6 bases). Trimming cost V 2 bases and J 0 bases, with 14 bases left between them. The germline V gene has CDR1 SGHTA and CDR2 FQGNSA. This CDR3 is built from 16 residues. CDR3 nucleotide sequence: TGTGCCAGCAGCTTAATGTTAGGGACTCCCTCCTACGAGCAGTACTTC. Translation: CASSLMLGTPSYEQYF.

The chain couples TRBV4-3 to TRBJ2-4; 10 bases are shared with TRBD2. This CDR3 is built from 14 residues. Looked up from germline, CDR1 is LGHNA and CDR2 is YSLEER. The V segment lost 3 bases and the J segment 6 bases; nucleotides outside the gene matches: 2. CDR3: CASSHTSGTNIQYF. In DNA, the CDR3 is TGCGCCAGCAGCCACACTAGCGGGACAAACATTCAGTACTTC.

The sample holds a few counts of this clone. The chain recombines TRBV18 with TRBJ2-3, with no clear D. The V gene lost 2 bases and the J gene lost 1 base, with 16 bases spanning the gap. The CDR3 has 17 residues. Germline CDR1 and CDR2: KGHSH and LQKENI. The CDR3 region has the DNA TGTGCCAGCTCACCAGGCCACGATTCATTTGGCACAGATACGCAGTATTTT. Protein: CASSPGHDSFGTDTQYF.

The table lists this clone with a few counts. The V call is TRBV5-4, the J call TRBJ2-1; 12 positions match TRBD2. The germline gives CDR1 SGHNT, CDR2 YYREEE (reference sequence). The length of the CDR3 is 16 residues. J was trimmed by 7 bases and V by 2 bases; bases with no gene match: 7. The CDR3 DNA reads TGTGCCAGCAGCTTCGGACTAGCGGGGCATGTGAATGAGCAGTTCTTC. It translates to CASSFGLAGHVNEQFF.

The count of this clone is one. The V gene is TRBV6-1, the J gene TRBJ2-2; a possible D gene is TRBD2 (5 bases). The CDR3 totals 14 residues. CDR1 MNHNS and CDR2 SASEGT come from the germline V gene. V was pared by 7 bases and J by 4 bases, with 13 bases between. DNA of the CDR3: TGTGCCAGCATTACCGACCGGGGCACCGGGGAGCTGTTTTTT. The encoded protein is CASITDRGTGELFF.

The CDR3 loop is CASSLDLNQPQHF. The CDR3 DNA reads TGTGCCAGCAGCTTAGATCTGAATCAGCCCCAGCATTTT. This chain uses TRBV7-2 with TRBJ1-5; D unclear. This CDR3 region has 13 residues. CDR1 and CDR2 (germline): SGHTA, FQGNSA. Trimming cost V 1 base and J 4 bases, with 5 bases left between them.

In nucleotides, the CDR3 is TGTGCCAGCTCACCAAGTTTCGCCGGTGAGCAGTTCTTC. As protein: CASSPSFAGEQFF. This chain uses TRBV18 with TRBJ2-1; no definite D call. Looked up from germline, CDR1 is KGHSH and CDR2 is LQKENI. V lost 2 bases, J lost 9 bases, and 11 bases lay in between. CDR3 length equals 13 residues.

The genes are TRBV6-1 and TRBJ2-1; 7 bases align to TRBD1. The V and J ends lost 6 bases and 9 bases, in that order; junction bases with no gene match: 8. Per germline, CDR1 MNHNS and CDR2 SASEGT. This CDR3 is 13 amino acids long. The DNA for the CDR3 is TGTGCCAGCAGCCCGGGACAGACGGCTGAGCAGTTCTTC. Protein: CASSPGQTAEQFF.

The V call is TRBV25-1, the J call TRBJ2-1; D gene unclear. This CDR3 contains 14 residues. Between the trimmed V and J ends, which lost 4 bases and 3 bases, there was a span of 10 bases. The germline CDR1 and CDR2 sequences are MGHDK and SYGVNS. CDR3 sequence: CASSVAERYNEQFF. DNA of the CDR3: TGTGCCAGCAGTGTAGCAGAGCGCTACAATGAGCAGTTCTTC.

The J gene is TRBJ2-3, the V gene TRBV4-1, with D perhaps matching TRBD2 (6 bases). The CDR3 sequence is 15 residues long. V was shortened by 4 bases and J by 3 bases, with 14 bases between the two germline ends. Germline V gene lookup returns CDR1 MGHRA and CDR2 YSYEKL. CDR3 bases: TGCGCCAGCAGCCGCCGGGACTGGGGAACAGATACGCAGTATTTT. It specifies CASSRRDWGTDTQYF.

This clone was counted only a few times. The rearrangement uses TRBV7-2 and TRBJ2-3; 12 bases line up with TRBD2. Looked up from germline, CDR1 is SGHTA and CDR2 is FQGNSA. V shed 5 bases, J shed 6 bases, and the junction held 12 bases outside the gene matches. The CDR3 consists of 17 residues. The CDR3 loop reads CASSTLPSGGAYDTQYF. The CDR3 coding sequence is TGTGCCAGCAGCACCCTCCCTAGCGGGGGGGCATATGATACGCAGTATTTT.

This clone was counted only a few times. CDR3 bases: TGTGCCAGCGGGGCAGGAATTTTTGGGGCAGATACGCAGTATTTT. Residues: CASGAGIFGADTQYF. The V gene is TRBV2, the J gene TRBJ2-3; perhaps TRBD1 as D (5 bases). V gave up 8 bases and J gave up 4 bases, with 19 bases separating them. CDR3 size: 15 residues. Germline CDR1 is SNHLY and CDR2 is FYNNEI.